These 18 T cell receptor beta chains came from one sample sequenced in a study of cytomegalovirus exposure and HLA in healthy donors. Vbeta (60) and Jbeta (13) primers were used in the PCR. Profiled with immunoSEQ multiplex PCR; TCRdb holds only in-frame clones, not every one. The sample lists 150,000 or so clones, about 80% occurring once. The sample consisted of PBMCs. The receptors come from a woman between 45 and 65 years old in good health and CMV-seropositive.

The J gene is TRBJ2-7, the V gene TRBV7-9; D possibly corresponds to TRBD2 (5 bases). Trimming cost V 5 bases and J 3 bases, with 14 bases left between them. Germline lookup yields CDR1 SEHNR and CDR2 FQNEAQ (reference sequence). CDR3 length equals 14 residues. In nucleotides, the CDR3 is TGTGCCAGCAGCGAGGGTCTCACCGACTACGAGCAGTACTTC. The encoded protein is CASSEGLTDYEQYF.

The rearrangement links TRBV11-2 to TRBJ1-2; TRBD1 matches at 8 bases. The CDR3 has 15 amino acids. Germline-derived CDR1 and CDR2 are SGHAT and FQNNGV. After removal of 5 bases from V and 5 bases from J, the junction contained 10 bases not matched to a gene. This CDR3 reads CASSLSAGQGYGYTF. The CDR3 DNA reads TGTGCCAGCAGCCTCTCGGCCGGACAGGGATATGGCTACACCTTC.

This clone was observed a handful of times. V is TRBV5-4 and J is TRBJ1-4; 9 positions match TRBD1. Germline CDR1 is SGHNT and CDR2 is YYREEE (reference sequence). This CDR3 is built from 17 residues. The V segment lost 3 bases and the J segment 3 bases; nucleotides outside the gene matches: 9. The DNA of the CDR3 is TGTGCCAGCAGCTCGCCGGGACAGGGTAATTCTAATGAAAAACTGTTTTTT. Translation gives CASSSPGQGNSNEKLFF.

The chain links TRBV5-1 to TRBJ1-2, with TRBD1 identical over 9 bases. The CDR3 loop spans 14 amino acids. The junction had 9 bases not matched to a gene; V was cut back by 6 bases and J by 6 bases. Germline V lookup: CDR1 SGHRS, CDR2 YFSETQ. Here the CDR3 reads CASKWAYRGHGYTF. As DNA, the CDR3 is TGCGCCAGCAAATGGGCATACAGGGGGCATGGCTACACCTTC.

The table lists this clone with a few counts. The J gene is TRBJ1-2, the V gene TRBV9, with TRBD1 as a possible D gene (5 bases). Germline CDR1 SGDLS, CDR2 YYNGEE. The CDR3 is 14 residues long. Trimming stripped 0 bases from V and 3 bases from J, with 9 bases between. The CDR3 loop reads CASSVVGGDYGYTF. The CDR3 DNA reads as TGTGCCAGCAGCGTAGTGGGGGGGGACTATGGCTACACCTTC.

The chain is built from TRBV6-1 and TRBJ2-4, with D perhaps matching TRBD2 (6 bases). The CDR3 loop spans 19 amino acids. The germline V gene has CDR1 MNHNS and CDR2 SASEGT. V was trimmed by 4 bases and J by 0 bases, leaving 22 bases between them. The CDR3 loop reads CASSGGGNDKLIAKNIQYF. CDR3 DNA sequence: TGTGCCAGCAGTGGTGGGGGGAATGACAAACTAATAGCCAAAAACATTCAGTACTTC.

V is TRBV28 and J is TRBJ1-5; D possibly corresponds to TRBD1 (5 bases). Trimming shortened V by 5 bases and J by 2 bases, and 13 bases separated the two germline ends. The CDR3 contains 15 residues. CDR1 MDHEN and CDR2 SYDVKM come from the germline V gene. CDR3 coding DNA: TGTGCCAGCAGTACGCCGGGGGAAGGCAATCAGCCCCAGCATTTT. Its translation: CASSTPGEGNQPQHF. Full variable domain (outside the CDR3, taken from reference TRBV28 and TRBJ1-5): DVKVTQSSRYLVKRTGEKVFLECVQDMDHENMFWYRQDPGLGLRLIYFSYDVKMKEKGDIPEGYSVSREKKERFSLILESASTNQTSMYLCASSTPGEGNQPQHFGDGTRLSIL.

This chain joins TRBV28 and TRBJ1-4; no reliable D call. Germline CDR1 MDHEN, CDR2 SYDVKM. The CDR3 loop spans 14 amino acids. V gave up 2 bases and J gave up 8 bases, with 12 bases separating them. The CDR3 sequence: CASSLSGRREKLFF. The DNA for the CDR3 is TGTGCCAGCAGTTTAAGTGGGAGGAGAGAAAAACTGTTTTTT.

The chain couples TRBV7-3 to TRBJ2-5; the D gene is possibly TRBD2 (5 bases). V was shortened by 5 bases and J by 5 bases, with 21 bases between the two germline ends. This CDR3 has 16 residues. Germline CDR1 SGHTA, CDR2 FQGTGA. The CDR3 bases are TGTGCCAGCAGCCCGGGGAGTGAGGGCGCGATGGAGACCCAGTACTTC. It translates to CASSPGSEGAMETQYF.

The V call is TRBV6-5, the J call TRBJ1-6; 7 bases match TRBD1. Germline CDR1 is MNHEY and CDR2 is SVGAGI. This CDR3 comprises 13 residues. V lost 7 bases and J lost 7; bases outside the gene matches: 4. The DNA of the CDR3 is TGTGCCAGCAACAGGGGTGGCAATTCACCCCTCCACTTT. Translating gives CASNRGGNSPLHF.

In this sample, this clone turned up a few times. V and J are TRBV14 and TRBJ1-6; 8 bases agree with TRBD1. The CDR3 is 16 amino acids. Losses at the gene ends were 1 base for V and 4 bases for J; bases not matched to a gene: 3. Per the germline V gene, CDR1 is SGHDN and CDR2 is FVKESK. The CDR3 sequence is CASSQGTGMYNSPLHF. The CDR3 nucleotides read TGTGCCAGCAGCCAAGGGACAGGGATGTATAATTCACCCCTCCACTTT.

This rearrangement joins TRBV5-1 to TRBJ2-7; possibly TRBD1 for D (6 bases). The CDR3 is 14 residues long. CDR1 SGHRS and CDR2 YFSETQ come from the germline V gene. The V end lost 2 bases, the J end lost 4 bases, and 13 bases lay between the germline ends. The CDR3 bases are TGCGCCAGCAGCTTAAACGTACAGGGATACGAGCAGTACTTC. Protein product: CASSLNVQGYEQYF.

This clone was recorded only once. The chain employs TRBV19 and TRBJ1-4; a possible D gene is TRBD1 (6 bases). The CDR3 covers 20 residues. CDR1 is LNHDA and CDR2 is SQIVND in the germline V gene (reference sequence). The germline V and J ends were trimmed by 4 bases and 0 bases, with 24 bases remaining between them. The CDR3 nucleotides read TGTGCCAGTAGTACCCACAACGGACAGTACGAAGATACAACTAATGAAAAACTGTTTTTT. Protein: CASSTHNGQYEDTTNEKLFF.

The CDR3 bases are TGTGCCAGCAGTCCCAGGGACTACCTCAATGAGCAGTTCTTC. This gives the protein CASSPRDYLNEQFF. J is TRBJ2-1 and V is TRBV27, with 7 bases that match TRBD2. The V segment lost 5 bases and the J segment 6 bases; nucleotides outside the gene matches: 7. The CDR3 runs 14 residues. The germline V gene encodes CDR1 MNHEY and CDR2 SMNVEV (reference sequence).

This chain links TRBV6-5 with TRBJ1-2; a weak D match, TRBD1 (5 bases). CDR1 and CDR2 (germline): MNHEY, SVGAGI. Trimming took 4 bases from V and 2 from J, leaving 11 bases between them. The CDR3 totals 14 residues. The CDR3 bases are TGTGCCAGCAGTTCCGGGGGTGGGAACTATGGCTACACCTTC. Amino acid sequence: CASSSGGGNYGYTF.

This CDR3 is CASSFGTGQWFGYTF. In nucleotides, the CDR3 is TGTGCCAGCAGCTTCGGGACAGGACAATGGTTTGGCTACACCTTC. The V call is TRBV11-2, the J call TRBJ1-2, with 8 bases that match TRBD1. CDR1 is SGHAT and CDR2 is FQNNGV in the germline V gene. This CDR3 is built from 15 residues. The trim removed 3 bases at V and 7 bases at J, leaving 10 bases unmatched. Full variable domain (remainder filled in from reference TRBV11-2 and TRBJ1-2): EAGVAQSPRYKIIEKRQSVAFWCNPISGHATLYWYQQILGQGPKLLIQFQNNGVVDDSQLPKDRFSAERLKGVDSTLKIQPAKLEDSAVYLCASSFGTGQWFGYTFGSGTRLTVV.

The gene calls are TRBV29-1 and TRBJ1-2; D remains unclear. V was clipped by 7 bases and J by 12 bases, with 24 bases between them. The V gene's germline CDR1 is SQVTM and CDR2 ANQGSEA. The CDR3 sequence is 13 residues long. The CDR3 DNA reads as TGCAGCGCTAGTCTGACTGGCGGGGTCAGCCACACCTTC. Its protein is CSASLTGGVSHTF. The full variable domain, completed using reference TRBV29-1 and TRBJ1-2, is SAVISQKPSRDICQRGTSLTIQCQVDSQVTMMFWYRQQPGQSLTLIATANQGSEATYESGFVIDKFPISRPNLTFSTLTVSNMSPEDSSIYLCSASLTGGVSHTFGSGTRLTVV.

The chain employs TRBV11-2 and TRBJ1-1; the D gene is possibly TRBD1 (5 bases). Trimming left V 6 bases short and J 3 bases short, with 8 bases between. Germline CDR1 and CDR2: SGHAT and FQNNGV. The CDR3 extends over 12 amino acids. CDR3 nucleotides: TGTGCCAGCAGACGGGGGGACACTGAAGCTTTCTTT. It yields the protein CASRRGDTEAFF.